A selection of T cell receptor beta chains follows, all from one sample in a study of T cells in localized non-small cell lung cancer. Sequencing used immunoSEQ multiplex PCR; TCRdb keeps in-frame clones, though not all of them. The sample has approximately 54,000 clones, just over 85% seen once. The source was peripheral blood, collected before any cancer treatment. The receptors here all came from a woman between 35 and 70 years old with stage I lung adenocarcinoma. CDR3s include the opening cysteine and the closing phenylalanine or tryptophan. The D gene is left open where the match is weak. A row's size may be missing; if present it is once, few, many or a size class.

j_call d_call clone_size v_call cdr3_aa cdr3_nt
TRBJ1-1 NA NA TRBV30 CAWSPQTVIYNTEAFF TGTGCCTGGAGTCCTCAGACAGTTATTTATAACACTGAAGCTTTCTTT
TRBJ1-1 NA NA TRBV7-2 CASSPGAGNTEAFF TGTGCCAGCAGCCCGGGGGCAGGGAACACTGAAGCTTTCTTT
TRBJ1-1 NA few TRBV5-1 CASSLGSGLNTEAFF TGCGCCAGCAGCTTGGGTTCAGGCCTGAACACTGAAGCTTTCTTT
TRBJ1-1 NA NA TRBV5-1 CASSSSRRNTEAFF TGCGCCAGCAGCTCCTCCAGGAGGAACACTGAAGCTTTCTTT
TRBJ2-5 TRBD2 NA TRBV7-2 CASSTSGGAYETQYF TGTGCCAGCAGCACTAGCGGGGGGGCCTATGAGACCCAGTACTTC
TRBJ2-1 TRBD2 NA TRBV7-9 CASSLPPGLAGGSYNEQFF TGTGCCAGCAGCCTTCCTCCGGGACTAGCGGGGGGCTCTTACAATGAGCAGTTCTTC
TRBJ1-1 NA NA TRBV15 CATSRDGARRNTEAFF TGTGCCACCAGCAGAGATGGCGCCAGGCGGAACACTGAAGCTTTCTTT
TRBJ1-1 NA NA TRBV15 CATSRVGVEAFF TGTGCCACCAGCAGAGTCGGAGTTGAAGCTTTCTTT
TRBJ1-6 NA NA TRBV6-5 CASNTWPPGSPLHF TGTGCCAGCAACACGTGGCCACCAGGTTCACCCCTCCACTTT
TRBJ2-3 NA NA TRBV10-3 CAISEGSGRGTDTQYF TGTGCCATCAGTGAAGGAAGCGGTAGGGGCACAGATACGCAGTATTTT
TRBJ2-5 TRBD2 NA TRBV7-2 CASSLKSGGARETQYF TGTGCCAGCAGCTTAAAAAGCGGGGGGGCACGGGAGACCCAGTACTTC
TRBJ2-2 NA NA TRBV10-1 CASKQGINTGELFF TGCGCCAGCAAACAGGGAATTAACACCGGGGAGCTGTTTTTT
TRBJ1-1 NA NA TRBV28 CASSLRVTEAFF TGTGCCAGCAGTTTACGCGTCACTGAAGCTTTCTTT
TRBJ2-5 NA NA TRBV10-3 CAISESRQKKETQYF TGTGCCATCAGTGAGTCAAGGCAGAAAAAAGAGACCCAGTACTTC
TRBJ2-7 NA NA TRBV11-2 CASSLEYGSYEQYF TGTGCCAGCAGCTTAGAATACGGGTCCTACGAGCAGTACTTC
TRBJ1-1 TRBD1 few TRBV5-1 CASSLGQGWTEAFF TGCGCCAGCAGCCTAGGACAGGGGTGGACTGAAGCTTTCTTT
TRBJ2-5 TRBD2 once TRBV6-6 CASSTFSGVGQETQYF TGTGCCAGCAGTACATTTAGCGGGGTCGGTCAAGAGACCCAGTACTTC
TRBJ1-3 NA NA TRBV6-5 CASSSVTDSGNTIYF TGTGCCAGCAGTTCCGTGACAGACTCTGGAAACACCATATATTTT
TRBJ1-2 NA NA TRBV19 CASSIDEGNYGYTF TGTGCCAGTAGTATAGACGAGGGGAACTATGGCTACACCTTC
TRBJ1-6 TRBD1 NA TRBV5-8 CASSLGQGDYNSPLHF TGTGCCAGCAGCTTAGGACAGGGTGATTATAATTCACCCCTCCACTTT
TRBJ2-1 TRBD2 NA TRBV4-3 CASSQGGLAGVTYNEQFF TGCGCCAGCAGCCAAGGGGGACTAGCGGGGGTAACCTACAATGAGCAGTTCTTC
TRBJ2-3 TRBD2 NA TRBV13 CASSLSGGAADTQYF TGTGCCAGCAGCCTTAGCGGGGGGGCTGCAGATACGCAGTATTTT
TRBJ2-5 NA NA TRBV6-6 CASSYSTAQETQYF TGTGCCAGCAGTTACAGTACAGCACAAGAGACCCAGTACTTC
TRBJ2-5 TRBD2 NA TRBV5-6 CASSLASGGTETQYF TGTGCCAGCAGCTTGGCCAGCGGGGGGACAGAGACCCAGTACTTC
TRBJ2-7 TRBD1 NA TRBV29-1 CSVAGQGSSYEQYF TGCAGCGTTGCGGGACAGGGTAGCTCCTACGAGCAGTACTTC
TRBJ2-1 NA NA TRBV29-1 CSVPRASSYNEQFF TGCAGCGTTCCGCGGGCGAGCTCCTACAATGAGCAGTTCTTC